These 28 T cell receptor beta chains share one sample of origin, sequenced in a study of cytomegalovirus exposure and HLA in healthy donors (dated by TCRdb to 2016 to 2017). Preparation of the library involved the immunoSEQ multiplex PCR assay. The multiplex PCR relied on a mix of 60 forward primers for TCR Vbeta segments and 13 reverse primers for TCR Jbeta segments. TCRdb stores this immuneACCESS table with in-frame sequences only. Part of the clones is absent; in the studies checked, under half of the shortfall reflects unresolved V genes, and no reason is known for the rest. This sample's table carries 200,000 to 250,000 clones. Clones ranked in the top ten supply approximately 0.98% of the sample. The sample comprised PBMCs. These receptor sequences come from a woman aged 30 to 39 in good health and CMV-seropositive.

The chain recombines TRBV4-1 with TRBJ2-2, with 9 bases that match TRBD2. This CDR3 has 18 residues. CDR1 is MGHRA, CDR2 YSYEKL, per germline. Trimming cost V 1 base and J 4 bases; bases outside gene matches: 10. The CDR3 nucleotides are TGCGCCAGCAGCCAAGTTGGCCTCAAGCGGGAGGTCACCGGGGAGCTGTTTTTT. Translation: CASSQVGLKREVTGELFF.

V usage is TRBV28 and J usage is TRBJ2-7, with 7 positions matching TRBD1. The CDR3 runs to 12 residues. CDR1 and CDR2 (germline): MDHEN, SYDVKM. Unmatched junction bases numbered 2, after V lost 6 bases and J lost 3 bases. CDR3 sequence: CASRQGSYEQYF. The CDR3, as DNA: TGTGCCAGCAGACAGGGGAGCTACGAGCAGTACTTC.

The CDR3 region is CASRQQGSDQPQHF. The CDR3 nucleotides are TGTGCCAGCAGACAACAGGGTTCGGATCAGCCCCAGCATTTT. The rearrangement uses TRBV28 and TRBJ1-5, with D tentatively TRBD1 (6 bases). The CDR3 loop spans 14 amino acids. CDR1 MDHEN and CDR2 SYDVKM come from the germline V gene. V gave up 6 bases and J gave up 5 bases, with 14 bases separating them.

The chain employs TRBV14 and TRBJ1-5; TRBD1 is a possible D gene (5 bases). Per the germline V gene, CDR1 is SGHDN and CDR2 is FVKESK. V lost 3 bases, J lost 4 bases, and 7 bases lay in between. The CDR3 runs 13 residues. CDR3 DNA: TGTGCCAGCAGCCAGGGGGGGAATCAGCCCCAGCATTTT. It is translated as CASSQGGNQPQHF.

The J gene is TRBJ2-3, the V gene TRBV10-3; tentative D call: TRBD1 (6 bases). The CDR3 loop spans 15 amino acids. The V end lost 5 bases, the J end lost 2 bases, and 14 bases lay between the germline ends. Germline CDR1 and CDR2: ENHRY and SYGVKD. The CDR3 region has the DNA TGTGCCATCAGTTCCATGACAGGAGCCACAGATACGCAGTATTTT. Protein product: CAISSMTGATDTQYF.

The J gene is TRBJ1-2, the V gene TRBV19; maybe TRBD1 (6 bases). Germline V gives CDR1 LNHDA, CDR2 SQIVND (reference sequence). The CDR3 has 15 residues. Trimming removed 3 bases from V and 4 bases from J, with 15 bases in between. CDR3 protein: CASSMTGAWGYGYTF. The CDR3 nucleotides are TGTGCCAGTAGTATGACAGGCGCCTGGGGCTATGGCTACACCTTC.

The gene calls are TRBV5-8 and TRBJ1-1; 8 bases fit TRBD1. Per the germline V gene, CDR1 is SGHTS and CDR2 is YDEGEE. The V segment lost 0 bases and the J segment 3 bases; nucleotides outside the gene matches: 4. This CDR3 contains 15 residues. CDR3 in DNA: TGTGCCAGCAGCTTGGGACAGGGGATATACACTGAAGCTTTCTTT. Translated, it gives CASSLGQGIYTEAFF.

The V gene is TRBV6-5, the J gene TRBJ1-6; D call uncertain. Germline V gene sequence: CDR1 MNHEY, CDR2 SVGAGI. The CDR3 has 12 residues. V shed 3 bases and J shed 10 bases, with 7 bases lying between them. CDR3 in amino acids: CASSYKRSPLHF. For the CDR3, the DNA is TGTGCCAGCAGTTATAAGCGCTCACCCCTCCACTTT.

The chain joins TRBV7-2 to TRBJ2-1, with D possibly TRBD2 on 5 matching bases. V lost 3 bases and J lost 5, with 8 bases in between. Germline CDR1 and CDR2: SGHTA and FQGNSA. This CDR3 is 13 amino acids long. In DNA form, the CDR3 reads TGTGCCAGCAGCTTGGAGGTCAACAATGAGCAGTTCTTC. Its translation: CASSLEVNNEQFF.

CDR3 sequence reads: CASRVRDSARNTIYF. The CDR3 nucleotides read TGTGCCAGCAGAGTCCGGGACAGCGCCCGAAACACCATATATTTT. This sequence joins TRBV6-1 and TRBJ1-3; the match to TRBD1 covers 7 bases. Trimming removed 6 bases from V and 5 bases from J; junction bases left unmatched: 10. Germline CDR1 reads MNHNS; CDR2 reads SASEGT. This CDR3 region has 15 residues.

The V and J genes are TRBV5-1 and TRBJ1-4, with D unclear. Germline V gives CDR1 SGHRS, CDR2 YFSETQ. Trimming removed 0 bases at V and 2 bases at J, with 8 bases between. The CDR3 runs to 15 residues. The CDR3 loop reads CASSLDVATNEKLFF. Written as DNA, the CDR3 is TGCGCCAGCAGCTTGGATGTAGCGACTAATGAAAAACTGTTTTTT.

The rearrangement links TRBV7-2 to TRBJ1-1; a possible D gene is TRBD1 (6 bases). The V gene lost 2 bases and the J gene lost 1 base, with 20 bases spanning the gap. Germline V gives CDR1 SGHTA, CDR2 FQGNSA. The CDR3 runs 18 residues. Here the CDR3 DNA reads TGTGCCAGCAGCTTAATCGTACAGGGCCCCATGACGAACACTGAAGCTTTCTTT. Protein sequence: CASSLIVQGPMTNTEAFF.

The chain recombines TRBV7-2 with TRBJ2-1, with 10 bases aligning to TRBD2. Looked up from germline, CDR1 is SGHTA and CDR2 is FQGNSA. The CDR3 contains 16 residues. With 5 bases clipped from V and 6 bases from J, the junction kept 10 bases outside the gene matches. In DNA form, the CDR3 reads TGTGCCAGCAGCCGTAGCGGGAGGCAGTCGGTCAATGAGCAGTTCTTC. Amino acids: CASSRSGRQSVNEQFF. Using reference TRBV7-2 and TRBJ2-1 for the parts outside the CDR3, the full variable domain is GAGVSQSPSNKVTEKGKDVELRCDPISGHTALYWYRQSLGQGLEFLIYFQGNSAPDKSGLPSDRFSAERTGGSVSTLTIQRTQQEDSAVYLCASSRSGRQSVNEQFFGPGTRLTVL.

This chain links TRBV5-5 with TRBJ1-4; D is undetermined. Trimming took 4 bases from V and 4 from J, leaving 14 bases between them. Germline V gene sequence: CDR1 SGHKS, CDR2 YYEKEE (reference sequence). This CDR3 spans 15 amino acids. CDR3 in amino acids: CASSATPGINEKLFF. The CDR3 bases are TGTGCCAGCAGCGCAACTCCAGGAATTAATGAAAAACTGTTTTTT.

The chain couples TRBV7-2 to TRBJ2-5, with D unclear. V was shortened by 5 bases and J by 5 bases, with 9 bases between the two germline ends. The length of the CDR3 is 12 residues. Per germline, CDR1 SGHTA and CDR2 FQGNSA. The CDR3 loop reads CASSPRLETQYF. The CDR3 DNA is TGTGCCAGCAGCCCGCGATTGGAGACCCAGTACTTC.

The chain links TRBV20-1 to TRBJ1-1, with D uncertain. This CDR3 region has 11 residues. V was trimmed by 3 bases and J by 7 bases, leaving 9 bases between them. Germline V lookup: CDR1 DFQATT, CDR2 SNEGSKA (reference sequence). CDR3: CSASSPGEAFF. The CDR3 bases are TGCAGTGCTAGTTCTCCAGGTGAAGCTTTCTTT.

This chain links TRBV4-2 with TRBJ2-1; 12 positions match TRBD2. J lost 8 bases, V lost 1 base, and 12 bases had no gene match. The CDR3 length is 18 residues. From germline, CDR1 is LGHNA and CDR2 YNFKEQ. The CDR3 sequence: CASSQASRLAGGRDEQFF. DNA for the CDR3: TGTGCCAGCAGCCAAGCTTCGAGGCTAGCGGGGGGGCGGGATGAGCAGTTCTTC.

CDR3 amino acids: CASSFRTGGEGEQYF. DNA for the CDR3: TGCGCCAGCAGCTTTCGGACAGGGGGCGAGGGGGAGCAGTACTTC. The J gene is TRBJ2-7, the V gene TRBV5-1, with 11 nucleotides matching TRBD1. J was trimmed by 7 bases and V by 2 bases; bases with no gene match: 8. The CDR3 totals 15 residues. Germline loops: CDR1 SGHRS, CDR2 YFSETQ.

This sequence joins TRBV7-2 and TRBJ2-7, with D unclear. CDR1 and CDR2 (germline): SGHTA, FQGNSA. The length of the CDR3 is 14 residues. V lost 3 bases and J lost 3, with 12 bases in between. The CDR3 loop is CASSFIASLYEQYF. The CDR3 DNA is TGTGCCAGCAGCTTCATAGCATCCCTCTACGAGCAGTACTTC.

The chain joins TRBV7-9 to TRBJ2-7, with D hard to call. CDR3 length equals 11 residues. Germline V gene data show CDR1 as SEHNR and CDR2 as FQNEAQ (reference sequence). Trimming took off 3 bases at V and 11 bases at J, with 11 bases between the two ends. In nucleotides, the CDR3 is TGTGCCAGCAGCTTTGAAGGTCGGGAGTACTTC. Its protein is CASSFEGREYF. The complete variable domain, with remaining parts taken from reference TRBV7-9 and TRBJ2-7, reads DTGVSQNPRHKITKRGQNVTFRCDPISEHNRLYWYRQTLGQGPEFLTYFQNEAQLEKSRLLSDRFSAERPKGSFSTLEIQRTEQGDSAMYLCASSFEGREYFGPGTRLTVT.

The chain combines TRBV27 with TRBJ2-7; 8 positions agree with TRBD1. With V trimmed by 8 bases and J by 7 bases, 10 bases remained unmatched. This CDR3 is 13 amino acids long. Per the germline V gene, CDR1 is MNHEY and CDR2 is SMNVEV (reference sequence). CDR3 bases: TGTGCCAGCCAGGACAGGGTTTCTGAAGAGCAGTACTTC. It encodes CASQDRVSEEQYF.

CDR3 bases: TGCGCCAGCAGCTTGGACAGGGGGCGCCCGGGTCGCTACGAGCAGTACTTC. This gives the protein CASSLDRGRPGRYEQYF. V is TRBV5-1 and J is TRBJ2-7; 9 bases line up with TRBD1. CDR1 SGHRS and CDR2 YFSETQ come from the germline V gene. Trimming removed 0 bases from V and 3 bases from J; junction bases left unmatched: 10. The CDR3 covers 17 residues.

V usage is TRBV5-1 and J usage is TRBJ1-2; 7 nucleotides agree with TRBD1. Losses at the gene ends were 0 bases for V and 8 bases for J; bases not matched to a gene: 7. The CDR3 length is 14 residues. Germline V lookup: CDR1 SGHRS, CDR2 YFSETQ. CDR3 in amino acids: CASSLEQGRRGYTF. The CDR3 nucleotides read TGCGCCAGCAGCTTGGAACAGGGGCGTCGAGGCTACACCTTC. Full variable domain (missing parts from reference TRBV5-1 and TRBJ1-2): KAGVTQTPRYLIKTRGQQVTLSCSPISGHRSVSWYQQTPGQGLQFLFEYFSETQRNKGNFPGRFSGRQFSNSRSEMNVSTLELGDSALYLCASSLEQGRRGYTFGSGTRLTVV.

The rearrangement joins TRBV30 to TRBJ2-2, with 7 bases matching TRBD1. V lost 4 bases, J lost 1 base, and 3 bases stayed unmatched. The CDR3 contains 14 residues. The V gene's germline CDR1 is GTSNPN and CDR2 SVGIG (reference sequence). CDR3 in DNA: TGTGCCTGGATGTCAGGGGGGAACACCGGGGAGCTGTTTTTT. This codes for CAWMSGGNTGELFF.

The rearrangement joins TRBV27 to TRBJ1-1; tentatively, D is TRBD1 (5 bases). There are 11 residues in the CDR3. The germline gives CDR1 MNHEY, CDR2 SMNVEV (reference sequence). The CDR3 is CAAGPNTEAFF. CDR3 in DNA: TGTGCGGCAGGGCCGAACACTGAAGCTTTCTTT.

This chain's CDR3 is CATSRGGQLTEKLFF. The CDR3 DNA reads TGTGCCACCAGCAGAGGGGGACAGCTAACCGAAAAACTGTTTTTT. The gene calls are TRBV15 and TRBJ1-4; TRBD1 agrees at 7 bases. CDR1 is LNHNV and CDR2 is YYDKDF in the germline V gene (reference sequence). The ends lost 1 base at V and 8 bases at J; junction bases unmatched: 7. CDR3 size: 15 residues.

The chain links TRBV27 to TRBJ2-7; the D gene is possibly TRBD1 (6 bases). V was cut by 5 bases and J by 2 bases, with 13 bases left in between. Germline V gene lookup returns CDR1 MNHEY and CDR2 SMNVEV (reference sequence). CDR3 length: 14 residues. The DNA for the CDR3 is TGTGCCAGCAGTCCTAACAGGGCCCCCTACGAGCAGTACTTC. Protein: CASSPNRAPYEQYF.

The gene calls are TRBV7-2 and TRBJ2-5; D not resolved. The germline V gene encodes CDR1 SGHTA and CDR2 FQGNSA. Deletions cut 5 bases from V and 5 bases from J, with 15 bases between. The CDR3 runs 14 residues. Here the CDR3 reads CASSPGYAGETQYF. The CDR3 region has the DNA TGTGCCAGCAGCCCCGGGTACGCTGGGGAGACCCAGTACTTC.